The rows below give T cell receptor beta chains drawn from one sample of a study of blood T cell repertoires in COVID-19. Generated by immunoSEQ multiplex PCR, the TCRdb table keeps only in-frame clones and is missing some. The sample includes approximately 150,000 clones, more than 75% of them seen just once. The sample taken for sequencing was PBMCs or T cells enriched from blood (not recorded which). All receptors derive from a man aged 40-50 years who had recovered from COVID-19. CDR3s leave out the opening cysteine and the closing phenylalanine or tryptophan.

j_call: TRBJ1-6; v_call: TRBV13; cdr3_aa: ASSEWTGSSSYNSPLH
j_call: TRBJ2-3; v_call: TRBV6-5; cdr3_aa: ASRPGLRKDTQY
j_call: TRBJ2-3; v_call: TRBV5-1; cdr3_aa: ASSPQGAGDTQY
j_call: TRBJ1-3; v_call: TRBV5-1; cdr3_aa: ASSPGTVENTIY
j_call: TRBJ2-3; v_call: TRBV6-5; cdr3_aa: ASSPQGLYTDTQY
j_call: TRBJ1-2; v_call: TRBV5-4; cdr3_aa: ASSLVGFEYGYT
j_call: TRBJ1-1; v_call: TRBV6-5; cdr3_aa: ASSYVDTNTEAF
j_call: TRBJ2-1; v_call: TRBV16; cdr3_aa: ASSQSGVYNEQF
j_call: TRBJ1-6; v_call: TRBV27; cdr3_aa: ASRLGTVNNSPLH
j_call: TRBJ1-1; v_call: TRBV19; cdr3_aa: ASTSVGQGPYTEAF
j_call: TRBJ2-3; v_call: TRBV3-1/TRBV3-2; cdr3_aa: ASTVAGSDTQY
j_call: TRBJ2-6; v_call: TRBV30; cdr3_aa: AQQGWANVLT
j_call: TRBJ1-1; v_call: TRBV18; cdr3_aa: ASSPDRDTEAF
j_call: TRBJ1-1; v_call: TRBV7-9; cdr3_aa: ASSLAGRVNTEAF
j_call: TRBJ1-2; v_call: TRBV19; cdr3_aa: ASRGTATYLGYT
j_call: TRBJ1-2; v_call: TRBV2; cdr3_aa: ASSEGLTGGYT
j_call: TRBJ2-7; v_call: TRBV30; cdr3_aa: AFRTGGFYEQY